Described below is a single T cell receptor (beta chain) sequence and its context. Its antigen is as yet unknown. The length of the CDR3 is 13 residues. V gave up 7 bases and J gave up 1 base; unmatched junction bases: 6. The germline V gene has CDR1 DFQATT and CDR2 SNEGSKA (reference sequence). This sample was included in a study of response to subunit inactivated influenza vaccine. Points from the study as a whole: Authors suggested each seasonal flu vaccination may recruit only limited numbers of new T cells.

TCRdb re-derived calls from the RT-PCR reads in MiXCR, one entry per CDR3 protein. The table shows 450,000 to 600,000 distinct CDR3 sequences, with 15% to 20% occurring only once. Here the sequenced sample was CD4+ T cells sorted from PBMCs, taken around 25 months after vaccination. The TCR sequence derives from a man aged 50 to 69 who received an inactivated influenza vaccine. The rearrangement joins TRBV20-1 to TRBJ2-5; TRBD1 agrees at 7 bases. For the CDR3, the DNA is TGCAGTGTACGAGGGACAGCCCAAGAGACCCAGTACTTC. Its translation is CSVRGTAQETQYF.